These T cell receptor beta chains were read from a single sample in a study of blood T cell repertoires in COVID-19. The repertoire was sequenced with immunoSEQ multiplex PCR; TCRdb's copy has only in-frame clones and lacks some. The sample holds under 300,000 clones, 70% to 90% seen once. Sequencing was carried out using peripheral blood. These receptors were taken from a woman between 25 and 40 years old with acute or convalescent COVID-19. CDR3s include the opening cysteine and the closing phenylalanine or tryptophan. Fields, in order: V gene, clone size, J gene, D gene, CDR3 DNA, CDR3 protein. A D gene is named only where the DNA matches it firmly. Size values are once, few and many counts, or a class for expanded clones, and some rows have none.

TRBV25-1	.	TRBJ2-3	.	TGTGCCAGCAGTGACCCTAACGGGGCAGATACGCAGTATTTT	CASSDPNGADTQYF
TRBV7-9	.	TRBJ2-5	TRBD1	TGTGCCAGCAGCCACAGACAGGGGGCCCCATCCGATGAGACCCAGTACTTC	CASSHRQGAPSDETQYF
TRBV30	.	TRBJ1-2	.	TGTGCCTGGAGCCCTGGCATTTATGGCTACACCTTC	CAWSPGIYGYTF
TRBV6-5	.	TRBJ2-1	.	TGTGCCAGCAGTTTCCGGGACAACTACAATGAGCAGTTCTTC	CASSFRDNYNEQFF
TRBV6-2/TRBV6-3	.	TRBJ1-5	.	TGTGCCAGCAGCACCGTCAGAGGGAATCAGCCCCAGCATTTT	CASSTVRGNQPQHF
TRBV18	.	TRBJ1-3	.	TGTGCCAGCTCCCCCCTTAGAGGGCCCGCCGCTGGAAACACCATATATTTT	CASSPLRGPAAGNTIYF
TRBV6-6	.	TRBJ2-5	.	TGTGCCAGCAGTTATGGGGGGGGCGCGGTCGGGGAGACCCAGTACTTC	CASSYGGGAVGETQYF
TRBV6-5	.	TRBJ2-1	TRBD2	TGTGCCAGCAGGTTAGCGGGAGGTTCCTACAATGAGCAGTTCTTC	CASRLAGGSYNEQFF
TRBV19	.	TRBJ1-6	TRBD1	TGTGCCAGTCGACAGGGGGTAGGGAATTCACCCCTCCACTTT	CASRQGVGNSPLHF
TRBV7-9	once	TRBJ2-7	TRBD1	TGTGCCAGCAGCCCCGGTGACAGGGGGCGTTCTAGGGGCTACGAGCAGTACTTC	CASSPGDRGRSRGYEQYF
TRBV5-1	.	TRBJ2-3	.	TGCGCCAGCAGCTTGTTTCGGACGGGAGTAGGGTCAGATACGCAGTATTTT	CASSLFRTGVGSDTQYF
TRBV13	.	TRBJ2-1	TRBD2	TGTGCCAGCAGCCAAAATACCGGGACTAGCGGGTACAATGAGCAGTTCTTC	CASSQNTGTSGYNEQFF
TRBV21-1	once	TRBJ2-1	.	TGTGCCAGCAGCAATTACCCAGCGGGAGTGGACAGAAACAATGAGCAGTTCTTC	CASSNYPAGVDRNNEQFF
TRBV4-3	.	TRBJ1-1	.	TGCGCCAGCAGCCAAGAGGCCAGGGGAGACACTGAAGCTTTCTTT	CASSQEARGDTEAFF
TRBV3-1/TRBV3-2	.	TRBJ1-2	.	TGTGCCAGCAGCCAAGAGGGCGGCTACACCTTC	CASSQEGGYTF
TRBV4-3	.	TRBJ2-2	TRBD1	TGCGCCAGCAGCCAGAGGACAGGGGGCTTCTTGGGGGAGCTGTTTTTT	CASSQRTGGFLGELFF
TRBV6-1	.	TRBJ2-7	.	TGTGCCAGCAGTGCCGCAACCGGGGGACAGAGCTACGAGCAGTACTTC	CASSAATGGQSYEQYF
TRBV19	.	TRBJ1-4	.	TGTGCCAGTAGTAGGGAGGGTAACTTTGAAAAACTGTTTTTT	CASSREGNFEKLFF
TRBV3-1/TRBV3-2	.	TRBJ1-6	TRBD1	TGTGCCAGCAGCCAACTGACAGGGGTTCGCTCACCCCTCCACTTT	CASSQLTGVRSPLHF
TRBV4-3	.	TRBJ2-7	TRBD2	TGCGCCAGCAGCCAAGATATCCAGCGGGAGGGTTATATCTCAAAATCCTACGAGCAGTACTTC	CASSQDIQREGYISKSYEQYF